These 11 T cell receptor beta chains were all obtained from the same sample, sequenced in a study of blood T cells in healthy people across ages. A J-beta primer mix and a sample-barcoded 5' primer were used in a second PCR of roughly 6 to 12 cycles. TCRdb redid the calling of the 5' RACE reads with MiXCR, one entry per CDR3 protein. The sample has about 800,000 distinct CDR3 sequences; roughly 25% are singletons. These sequences were also reported in another study, on T cells of mothers and their children.

Specimen: blood. The receptors come from a boy aged 5-17 years in good health.

In this sample, this clonotype turned up a few times. The V gene is TRBV7-8, the J gene TRBJ1-6, with 10 bases aligning to TRBD1. Per germline, CDR1 SGHVS and CDR2 FQNEAQ. The CDR3 consists of 14 residues. Unmatched junction bases numbered 7, after V lost 7 bases and J lost 10 bases. CDR3 amino acids: CASTAGTGESPLHF. For the CDR3, the DNA is TGTGCCAGCACGGCCGGGACAGGGGAATCACCCCTCCACTTT. The entire variable domain, with the rest obtained from reference TRBV7-8 and TRBJ1-6, is as follows: GAGVSQSPRYKVAKRGQDVALRCDPISGHVSLFWYQQALGQGPEFLTYFQNEAQLDKSGLPSDRFFAERPEGSVSTLKIQRTQQEDSAVYLCASTAGTGESPLHFGNGTRLTVT.

This clonotype has just a few counts. The chain employs TRBV6-2 or TRBV6-3 and TRBJ1-5; TRBD1 matches 8 bases. The CDR3 is 14 residues long. With 6 bases clipped from V and 7 bases from J, the junction kept 8 bases outside the gene matches. The germline CDR1 and CDR2 sequences are MNHEY and SVGEGT. DNA of the CDR3: TGTGCCAGCAGCTCCAACAGGGGGGGCCAGCCCCAGCATTTT. This gives the protein CASSSNRGGQPQHF.

This clonotype was picked up a small number of times. Here the CDR3 reads CASSYSRGNSPLHF. CDR3 coding DNA: TGTGCCAGCAGTTACTCGAGAGGGAATTCACCCCTCCACTTT. The chain is built from TRBV6-5 and TRBJ1-6; D uncertain. This CDR3 is built from 14 residues. Per the germline V gene, CDR1 is MNHEY and CDR2 is SVGAGI. With 0 bases removed from V and 7 bases from J, the gap between germline ends came to 7 bases.

The sample holds a few counts of this clonotype. V gene TRBV15 combines with J gene TRBJ2-1, with 7 bases that match TRBD2. The germline V gene has CDR1 LNHNV and CDR2 YYDKDF (reference sequence). This CDR3 region has 17 residues. V was pared by 2 bases and J by 3 bases, with 10 bases of the junction left unmatched. CDR3 region: CATSRTPSGGGYNEQFF. The DNA of the CDR3 is TGTGCCACCAGCAGAACCCCTTCGGGCGGGGGCTACAATGAGCAGTTCTTC. Together with reference TRBV15 and TRBJ2-1, the CDR3 gives the full variable domain: DAMVIQNPRYQVTQFGKPVTLSCSQTLNHNVMYWYQQKSSQAPKLLFHYYDKDFNNEADTPDNFQSRRPNTSFCFLDIRSPGLGDTAMYLCATSRTPSGGGYNEQFFGPGTRLTVL.

In this sample, this clonotype turned up a few times. In nucleotides, the CDR3 is TGTGCCAGCAGCTTAAGGGGCAGGGACTACGGTGGCTACACCTTC. Its translation: CASSLRGRDYGGYTF. The chain has TRBV7-2 and TRBJ1-2, with D tentatively TRBD1 (5 bases). The CDR3 runs 15 residues. Germline CDR1 SGHTA, CDR2 FQGNSA. The germline V and J ends were trimmed by 2 bases and 7 bases, with 17 bases remaining between them.

This chain uses TRBV4-2 with TRBJ2-5, with D tentatively TRBD2 (5 bases). The CDR3 contains 13 residues. Per the germline V gene, CDR1 is LGHNA and CDR2 is YNFKEQ. V was trimmed by 0 bases and J by 12 bases, leaving 14 bases between them. The CDR3 is CASSQDPGTGKYF. The CDR3 coding sequence is TGTGCCAGCAGCCAAGATCCGGGAACCGGCAAGTACTTC.

This clonotype was seen a handful of times. The chain links TRBV20-1 to TRBJ2-7, with 8 bases matching TRBD1. V lost 0 bases to trimming and J lost 3 bases; unmatched junction nucleotides: 7. The germline V gene encodes CDR1 DFQATT and CDR2 SNEGSKA (reference sequence). This CDR3 comprises 15 residues. The CDR3 spells CSARDRQGLYYEQYF. CDR3 DNA: TGCAGTGCTAGAGATCGACAGGGGCTATACTACGAGCAGTACTTC.

The chain is built from TRBV6-1 and TRBJ1-4; D gene uncertain. Germline V CDR1 and CDR2: MNHNS, SASEGT. Trimming shortened V by 6 bases and J by 0 bases, and 14 bases separated the two germline ends. The CDR3 is made up of 16 amino acids. CDR3: CASSPRPFATNEKLFF. The CDR3 coding sequence is TGTGCCAGCAGCCCGAGGCCCTTTGCAACTAATGAAAAACTGTTTTTT.

The chain links TRBV20-1 to TRBJ1-3, with D hard to call. Germline V lookup: CDR1 DFQATT, CDR2 SNEGSKA (reference sequence). The germline V and J ends were trimmed by 6 bases and 0 bases, with 15 bases remaining between them. This CDR3 is built from 15 residues. The CDR3 coding sequence is TGCAGTGCAACAGTTAGCGGGAGCTCTGGAAACACCATATATTTT. As protein: CSATVSGSSGNTIYF.

The chain recombines TRBV7-9 with TRBJ1-1; no reliable D call. The germline V and J ends were trimmed by 4 bases and 4 bases, with 13 bases remaining between them. Germline CDR1 reads SEHNR; CDR2 reads FQNEAQ (reference sequence). CDR3 length: 14 residues. As DNA, the CDR3 is TGTGCCAGCAGCTCCAACCTCGCCGGCACTGAAGCTTTCTTT. This sequence encodes CASSSNLAGTEAFF.

This chain connects TRBV15 to TRBJ2-3, with TRBD1 identical over 8 bases. With 2 bases clipped from V and 4 bases from J, the junction kept 5 bases outside the gene matches. There are 15 residues in the CDR3. Germline V gene lookup returns CDR1 LNHNV and CDR2 YYDKDF (reference sequence). The CDR3 DNA sequence: TGTGCCACCAGCAGAAGGACAGGGTGGGCAGATACGCAGTATTTT. It specifies CATSRRTGWADTQYF.